The rows below give T cell receptor beta chains drawn from one sample of a study of OX40 agonist ivuxolimab in advanced cancers. This table comes from immunoSEQ multiplex PCR, and its TCRdb copy is limited to in-frame clones, with some not included. The sample consists of 25,000 to 35,000 clones, about four fifths of them appearing once. The sequencing here drew on CD4+ or CD8+ T cells sorted from blood, taken in a trial of the OX40 agonist ivuxolimab. All receptors derive from an adult with an advanced solid tumor such as melanoma, head and neck, liver or kidney cancer. Both conserved end residues are part of each CDR3. A D gene is named only where the DNA matches it firmly. A row's size may be missing; if present it is once, few, many or a size class.

J | V | D | size | DNA | CDR3
TRBJ2-1 | TRBV5-1 | TRBD2 | NA | TGCGCCAGCAGCCCTGGACTAGTCCCCTATGAGCAGTTCTTC | CASSPGLVPYEQFF
TRBJ2-1 | TRBV9 | TRBD2 | NA | TGTGCCAGCAGCGTTAGCGGGGGAAAACTCGACAATGAGCAGTTCTTC | CASSVSGGKLDNEQFF
TRBJ2-1 | TRBV5-6 | NA | NA | TGTGCCAGCAGCTTTAAACAGAGCTCCTACAATGAGCAGTTCTTC | CASSFKQSSYNEQFF
TRBJ2-2 | TRBV5-1 | NA | NA | TGCGCCAGCAGCGCCCGGGACTCCGACACCGGGGAGCTGTTTTTT | CASSARDSDTGELFF
TRBJ2-5 | TRBV6-1 | NA | NA | TGTGCCAGCACGGGCAGGGGAGTTGGGGAGACCCAGTACTTC | CASTGRGVGETQYF
TRBJ2-7 | TRBV27 | NA | NA | TGTGCCAGCAGTTTATCTAAAGCCGTTTCTTTTTGTGGCTCCCGTGGGGGAGGTCTCTACGAGCAGTACTTC | CASSLSKAVSFCGSRGGGLYEQYF
TRBJ1-2 | TRBV30 | NA | NA | TGTGCCTGGGGGTCGGGGGCCTCCCCGGTGGGTGGCTACACCTTC | CAWGSGASPVGGYTF
TRBJ2-7 | TRBV5-1 | NA | NA | TGCGCCAGCAGGAGGGGTTCCTTCTACGAGCAGTACTTC | CASRRGSFYEQYF
TRBJ2-3 | TRBV28 | TRBD1 | NA | TGTGCCAGCACTCCGGGACAGGGCGGAACAGATACGCAGTATTTT | CASTPGQGGTDTQYF
TRBJ2-3 | TRBV28 | TRBD1 | NA | TGTGCCAGCAGCCCACAGGGGGCCACAGATACGCAGTATTTT | CASSPQGATDTQYF
TRBJ2-7 | TRBV11-1 | TRBD1 | NA | TGTGCCAGCAGCTCCCCCCGGCCGGCCGGGACAGGGATCAACGAGCAGTACTTC | CASSSPRPAGTGINEQYF
TRBJ1-2 | TRBV13 | TRBD1 | NA | TGTGCCAGCAGCCCCAGGGACAGGGCCCATTATGGCTACACCTTC | CASSPRDRAHYGYTF
TRBJ1-5 | TRBV2 | TRBD1 | NA | TGTGCCAGCAGTGAAGGGACAGGGAAAGGGAATAGCAATCAGCCCCAGCATTTT | CASSEGTGKGNSNQPQHF
TRBJ2-3 | TRBV7-9 | NA | medium-sized | TGTGCCAGCAGCTCCCTAAGTGCTTTGACAGATACGCAGTATTTT | CASSSLSALTDTQYF
TRBJ1-2 | TRBV19 | TRBD1 | NA | TGTGCCAGTAGTATAGATCGCGGGACAGCCTTCTTC | CASSIDRGTAFF
TRBJ2-6 | TRBV11-2 | TRBD1 | NA | TGTGCCAGCAGCAATAGACAGGGAAGGAGCTCTGGGGCCAACGTCCTGACTTTC | CASSNRQGRSSGANVLTF
TRBJ2-7 | TRBV5-8 | NA | NA | TGTGCCAGCAGCTTGGGTGAGGGCTACGAGCAGTACTTC | CASSLGEGYEQYF
TRBJ2-1 | TRBV10-3 | NA | few | TGTGCCACGGCTTCTAGGAGCTCCTACAATGAGCAGTTCTTC | CATASRSSYNEQFF
TRBJ1-4 | TRBV5-8 | NA | NA | TGTGCCAGCAGAAGGCAGGGCTGGGAAAAACTGTTTTTT | CASRRQGWEKLFF
TRBJ1-1 | TRBV7-2 | TRBD1 | NA | TGTGCCAGCAGCGGGCGGACAGGAGGGAACACTGAAGCTTTCTTT | CASSGRTGGNTEAFF
TRBJ2-1 | TRBV9 | TRBD2 | NA | TGTGCCAGCAGCGTAGGAAAGCGGGGAGGCAATGAGCAGTTCTTC | CASSVGKRGGNEQFF
TRBJ2-3 | TRBV7-2 | NA | medium-sized | TGTGCCAGCAGCTTAGCTGGGCAGGGAAGCACAGATACGCAGTATTTT | CASSLAGQGSTDTQYF
TRBJ1-6 | TRBV28 | TRBD1 | NA | TGTGCCAGCAGGGACAGGACCTATAATTCACCCCTCCACTTT | CASRDRTYNSPLHF
TRBJ1-2 | TRBV7-2 | NA | NA | TGTGCCAGCAGCTTAGCAGGGTTGAGAGGCTACACCTTC | CASSLAGLRGYTF
TRBJ1-3 | TRBV18 | TRBD1 | NA | TGTGCCAGCTCACCACCAACGGACAGGGCGGCTGGAAACACCATATATTTT | CASSPPTDRAAGNTIYF
TRBJ1-2 | TRBV7-2 | NA | NA | TGTGCCAGCAGCCCACAGGAGAACTATGGCTACACCTTC | CASSPQENYGYTF
TRBJ2-1 | TRBV9 | TRBD2 | NA | TGTGCCAGCAGCGAACCGGGAGGGCGGTACAATGAGCAGTTCTTC | CASSEPGGRYNEQFF
TRBJ1-2 | TRBV6-5 | NA | NA | TGTGCCAGCAAGGAAGGGTTAGTGGGCAGGGGCTACACCTTC | CASKEGLVGRGYTF
TRBJ2-5 | TRBV7-2 | NA | NA | TGTGCCAGCCAAGACTATGGGGAGACCCAGTACTTC | CASQDYGETQYF
TRBJ2-7 | TRBV15 | NA | NA | TGTGCCACCAGCCCTCCAGGGGCGGGTCGATACGAGCAGTACTTC | CATSPPGAGRYEQYF
TRBJ1-1 | TRBV7-2 | NA | NA | TGTGCCAGCAGGACGGAGTCGGAAGCTTTCTTT | CASRTESEAFF
TRBJ1-3 | TRBV19 | NA | NA | TGTGCCAGTAGTATAGATCGGGGACCTGGAAACACCATATATTTT | CASSIDRGPGNTIYF
TRBJ2-2 | TRBV7-9 | TRBD2 | once | TGTGCCAGCAGCTTGGGAGGGGCGAACACCGGGGAGCTGTTTTTT | CASSLGGANTGELFF
TRBJ1-3 | TRBV7-9 | TRBD1 | NA | TGTGCCAGCAGCACCCACAGGGGACCCTCTGGAAACACCATATATTTT | CASSTHRGPSGNTIYF
TRBJ2-7 | TRBV5-1 | NA | NA | TGCGCCAGCAGCGCACAGGGAACCGAGCAGTACTTC | CASSAQGTEQYF
TRBJ2-2 | TRBV6-5 | TRBD1 | NA | TGTGCCAGCAGTTCCGGGACAGGGGTAACCGGGGAGCTGTTTTTT | CASSSGTGVTGELFF
TRBJ2-3 | TRBV4-2 | NA | few | TGTGCCAGCAGCCAAGGTTTGACTAGCACAGATACGCAGTATTTT | CASSQGLTSTDTQYF
TRBJ2-7 | TRBV28 | TRBD2 | NA | TGTGCCAGCTGGGAGCGGGGGAGAAGTTACGAGCAGTACTTC | CASWERGRSYEQYF
TRBJ1-2 | TRBV28 | TRBD1 | NA | TGTGCCAGCAGTTCTCCAGGCGGACAGGCTAACTATGGCTACACCTTC | CASSSPGGQANYGYTF
TRBJ1-2 | TRBV7-2 | NA | NA | TGTGCCAGCAGCTTAGATCTACTTAACTATGGCTACACCTTC | CASSLDLLNYGYTF
TRBJ2-6 | TRBV5-5 | NA | NA | TGTGCCAGCAGCTTGGACTCTGGGGCCAACGTCCTGACTTTC | CASSLDSGANVLTF
TRBJ1-1 | TRBV7-8 | NA | NA | TGTGCCAGCAGCAAACAGTTGAACACTGAAGCTTTCTTT | CASSKQLNTEAFF
TRBJ2-2 | TRBV12-5 | NA | NA | TGTGCTAGTGGTTTCTCCAGGGGTCCCGGGGAGCTGTTTTTT | CASGFSRGPGELFF
TRBJ2-7 | TRBV5-1 | NA | NA | TGCGCCAGCAGCTTGCAGGGTAGCTCCTACGAGCAGTACTTC | CASSLQGSSYEQYF
TRBJ1-1 | TRBV7-6 | NA | NA | TGTGCCAGCAGCTTTTTGCCAGGGACCAACACTGAAGCTTTCTTT | CASSFLPGTNTEAFF
TRBJ1-4 | TRBV6-5 | NA | few | TGTGCCAGCAGGATTACAGCAACTAATGAAAAACTGTTTTTT | CASRITATNEKLFF
TRBJ1-1 | TRBV19 | TRBD1 | NA | TGTGCCAGTGGCGTGACAGGGATGAACACTGAAGCTTTCTTT | CASGVTGMNTEAFF
TRBJ1-2 | TRBV7-2 | NA | NA | TGTGCCAGCAGCTTAGAAGGGGGGGCTGGCTATGGCTACACCTTC | CASSLEGGAGYGYTF
TRBJ2-5 | TRBV7-9 | NA | NA | TGTGCCAGCAGCATCGCCGGTGGTCAAGAGACCCAGTACTTC | CASSIAGGQETQYF
TRBJ1-5 | TRBV6-6 | NA | few | TGTGCCAGCAGTTACTCAGACAGTGGACAGCCCCAGCATTTT | CASSYSDSGQPQHF
TRBJ2-2 | TRBV5-1 | NA | NA | TGCGCCAGCAGCTGGGACCCGAACACCGGGGAGCTGTTTTTT | CASSWDPNTGELFF
TRBJ2-2 | TRBV7-3 | NA | NA | TGTGCCAGCATGAAAGGGAGGACCGGGGAGCTGTTTTTT | CASMKGRTGELFF
TRBJ2-5 | TRBV7-9 | NA | NA | TGTGCCAGCAGCTCGGGAGAAGAGACCCAGTACTTC | CASSSGEETQYF
TRBJ1-5 | TRBV7-6 | NA | NA | TGTGCCAGCAGCTTCTCCGGCGGGGGCAATCAGCCCCAGCATTTT | CASSFSGGGNQPQHF
TRBJ2-5 | TRBV19 | NA | NA | TGTGCCAGTAGTGTGGGGGAGACCCAGTACTTC | CASSVGETQYF